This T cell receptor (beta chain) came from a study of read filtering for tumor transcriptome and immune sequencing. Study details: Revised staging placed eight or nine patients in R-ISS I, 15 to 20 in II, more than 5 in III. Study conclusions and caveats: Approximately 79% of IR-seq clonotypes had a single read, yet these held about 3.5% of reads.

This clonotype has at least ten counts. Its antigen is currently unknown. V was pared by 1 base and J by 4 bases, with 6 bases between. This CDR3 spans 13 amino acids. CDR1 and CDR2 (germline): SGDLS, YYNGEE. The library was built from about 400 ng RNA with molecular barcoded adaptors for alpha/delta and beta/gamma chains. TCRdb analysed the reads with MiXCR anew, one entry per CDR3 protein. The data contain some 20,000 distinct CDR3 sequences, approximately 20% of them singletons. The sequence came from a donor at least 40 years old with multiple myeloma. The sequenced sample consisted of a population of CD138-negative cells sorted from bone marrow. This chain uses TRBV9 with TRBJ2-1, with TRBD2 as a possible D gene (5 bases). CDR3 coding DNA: TGTGCCAGCAGCGTAAGCGGTTACAATGAGCAGTTCTTC. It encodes CASSVSGYNEQFF.